This TCR beta chain emerged from a study of cytomegalovirus exposure and HLA in healthy donors. The wider study: From HLA-typed donors, an early data release held tens of millions of unique TCRs. Whole-study results and caveats: Serostatus for CMV was the only available immune exposure information. The analysis excluded some indistinguishable V segments, including TRBV6-2 and TRBV6-3.

Primers included in the PCR were 60 Vbeta and 13 Jbeta primers. Sequencing was performed with immunoSEQ multiplex PCR; in TCRdb, only in-frame clones are kept and a portion is missing. The repertoire holds more than 110,000 clones, 65% to 80% seen once, with about 1.5% in the top ten. The donors comprised healthy bone marrow donors. Notes on this clone: Antigen unknown.

Per the germline V gene, CDR1 is SGDLS and CDR2 is YYNGEE. V was pared by 0 bases and J by 7 bases, with 13 bases between. This CDR3 is 15 amino acids long. The TCR comes from a woman aged 25 to 39 in good health and CMV-seronegative. The chain carries TRBV9 and TRBJ1-4, with D possibly TRBD1 on 6 matching bases. Sequenced: PBMCs. Here the CDR3 reads CASSVAGGRSEKLFF. Written as DNA, the CDR3 is TGTGCCAGCAGCGTAGCGGGGGGGCGTTCTGAAAAACTGTTTTTT.